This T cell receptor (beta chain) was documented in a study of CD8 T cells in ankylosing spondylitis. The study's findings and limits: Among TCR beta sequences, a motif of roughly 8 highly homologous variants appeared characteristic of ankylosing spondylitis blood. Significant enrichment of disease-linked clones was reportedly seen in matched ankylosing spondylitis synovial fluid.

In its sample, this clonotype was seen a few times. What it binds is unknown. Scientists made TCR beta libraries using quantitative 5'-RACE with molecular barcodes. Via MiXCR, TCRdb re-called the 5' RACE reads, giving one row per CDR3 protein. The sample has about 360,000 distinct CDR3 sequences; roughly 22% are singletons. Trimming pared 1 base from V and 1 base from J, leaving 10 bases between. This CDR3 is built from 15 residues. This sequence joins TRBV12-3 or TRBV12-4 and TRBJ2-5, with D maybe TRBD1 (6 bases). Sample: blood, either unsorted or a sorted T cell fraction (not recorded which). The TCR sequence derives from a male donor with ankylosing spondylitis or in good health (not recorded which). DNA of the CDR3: TGTGCCAGCAGTTTAGGGACAGTATTCCAAGAGACCCAGTACTTC. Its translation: CASSLGTVFQETQYF.